The 32 T cell receptor beta chains below all came from one sample that was sequenced in a study of CXCR3-negative and CXCR3-positive naive CD8 T cells. All TRB cDNA libraries came from 5' RACE performed with UMI labels. TCRdb reanalyzed the 5' RACE reads and collapses them to one entry per CDR3 protein, without DNA. This sample's table has tens of thousands of distinct CDR3 sequences. Sequenced input: memory CD8+ T cells from blood. Every receptor here comes from a human donor in good health. Some clones in this sample may be carry-over from other donors' samples.

The rearrangement uses TRBV28 and TRBJ1-6; the TCRdb call, TRBD1, lacks DNA for checking. In germline, CDR1 is MDHEN, CDR2 SYDVKM. This CDR3 spans 14 amino acids. The CDR3 is CASSFGQEDSPLHF. Full variable domain (missing parts from reference TRBV28 and TRBJ1-6): DVKVTQSSRYLVKRTGEKVFLECVQDMDHENMFWYRQDPGLGLRLIYFSYDVKMKEKGDIPEGYSVSREKKERFSLILESASTNQTSMYLCASSFGQEDSPLHFGNGTRLTVT.

J is TRBJ1-5 and V is TRBV4-1; the TCRdb call, TRBD1, lacks DNA for checking. The germline CDR1 and CDR2 sequences are MGHRA and YSYEKL. CDR3 length: 15 amino acids. The CDR3 spells CASSQDGGAGQPQHF.

The V and J genes are TRBV29-1 and TRBJ2-7; TCRdb designates TRBD1, a call that cannot be tested without DNA. Germline CDR1 is SQVTM and CDR2 is ANQGSEA. CDR3 length: 13 residues. The CDR3 is CSVGTVNSYEQYF.

By frequency, this clonotype registers medium-sized (0.01 to 0.1%). V gene TRBV7-9 combines with J gene TRBJ2-5. The CDR3 covers 16 residues. CDR1 is SEHNR and CDR2 is FQNEAQ in the germline V gene (reference sequence). CDR3 in amino acids: CASSLSSYRVGETQYF.

V and J are TRBV5-1 and TRBJ2-7; the D gene TCRdb calls, TRBD2, cannot be checked with no DNA. The CDR3 contains 16 residues. CDR1 SGHRS and CDR2 YFSETQ come from the germline V gene. The CDR3: CASSPGLAGGAYEQYF.

V is TRBV4-2 and J is TRBJ2-7; there is no DNA to check the TCRdb D call of TRBD2. Germline lookup yields CDR1 LGHNA and CDR2 YNFKEQ. The CDR3 length is 16 residues. The CDR3 loop is CASSPTGGGLTYEQYF.

The chain is built from TRBV6-6 and TRBJ1-1; TCRdb's D call, TRBD1, is unchecked because there is no DNA. Germline-derived CDR1 and CDR2 are MNHNY and SVGAGI (reference sequence). The CDR3 contains 15 residues. CDR3 in amino acids: CASRAGPWDRGEAFF.

This sequence joins TRBV5-6 and TRBJ2-3; checking the TCRdb D call of TRBD2 is not possible without DNA. The CDR3 consists of 17 residues. Germline-derived CDR1 and CDR2 are SGHDT and YYEEEE. This CDR3 reads CASSLGGSFVDPGTQYF. The whole variable domain, filled in from reference TRBV5-6 and TRBJ2-3, reads DAGVTQSPTHLIKTRGQQVTLRCSPKSGHDTVSWYQQALGQGPQFIFQYYEEEERQRGNFPDRFSGHQFPNYSSELNVNALLLGDSALYLCASSLGGSFVDPGTQYFGPGTRLTVL.

The J gene is TRBJ2-5, the V gene TRBV20-1; the TCRdb D gene call, TRBD1, has no DNA to confirm it. Germline V gives CDR1 DFQATT, CDR2 SNEGSKA (reference sequence). This CDR3 region has 15 residues. The CDR3 here is CSARGTGQGAETQYF.

This clonotype is classed as medium-sized by frequency. The chain uses TRBV6-2 or TRBV6-3 and TRBJ1-5. The length of the CDR3 is 15 residues. Germline V gives CDR1 MNHEY, CDR2 SVGEGT. The CDR3 protein is CASSYEGDSNQPQHF.

The chain employs TRBV29-1 and TRBJ2-7; as DNA is missing, the TRBD1 call by TCRdb cannot be tested. CDR3 length equals 13 residues. Germline-derived CDR1 and CDR2 are SQVTM and ANQGSEA. This CDR3 is CSVLVQGQYEQYF.

The V gene is TRBV7-9, the J gene TRBJ2-5. Per the germline V gene, CDR1 is SEHNR and CDR2 is FQNEAQ (reference sequence). This CDR3 region has 11 residues. CDR3 sequence reads: CASSWVETQYF.

The CDR3 region is CASTFRGGRGYTF. The chain recombines TRBV28 with TRBJ1-2; TCRdb reports TRBD1, a call that lacks DNA to check it against. The CDR3 has 13 residues. Germline CDR1 is MDHEN and CDR2 is SYDVKM.

This chain uses TRBV29-1 with TRBJ2-1; TCRdb's D call, TRBD1, is unchecked because there is no DNA. The CDR3 is 14 residues long. CDR1 is SQVTM and CDR2 is ANQGSEA in the germline V gene. CDR3: CSVTGGLWYNEQFF.

J is TRBJ2-7 and V is TRBV5-5; TCRdb reports TRBD2, a call that lacks DNA to check it against. Germline values: CDR1 SGHKS, CDR2 YYEKEE (reference sequence). The CDR3 is made up of 13 amino acids. CDR3 sequence: CASSFGPVSEQYF.

This rearrangement joins TRBV28 to TRBJ2-7. The CDR3 is 14 residues long. The germline V gene has CDR1 MDHEN and CDR2 SYDVKM. The CDR3 reads CASSFWVSSYEQYF.

According to its frequency, this clonotype is medium-sized. The chain couples TRBV11-3 to TRBJ1-2. The germline CDR1 and CDR2 sequences are SGHNT and YENEEA. This CDR3 has 17 residues. CDR3 in amino acids: CASSLDRAGRSPYGYTF. Using reference TRBV11-3 and TRBJ1-2 for the parts outside the CDR3, the full variable domain is EAGVVQSPRYKIIEKKQPVAFWCNPISGHNTLYWYLQNLGQGPELLIRYENEEAVDDSQLPKDRFSAERLKGVDSTLKIQPAELGDSAVYLCASSLDRAGRSPYGYTFGSGTRLTVV.

The chain recombines TRBV14 with TRBJ2-3; checking the TCRdb D call of TRBD2 is not possible without DNA. The germline gives CDR1 SGHDN, CDR2 FVKESK. CDR3 length: 14 residues. The CDR3 loop reads CASSQDGTMDTQYF.

The rearrangement joins TRBV7-2 to TRBJ2-5. CDR1 and CDR2 from the germline V gene are SGHTA and FQGNSA. CDR3 length equals 13 residues. The CDR3 sequence is CASSLWVRETQYF.

The V call is TRBV6-6, the J call TRBJ1-2; the TRBD1 assignment by TCRdb is unverifiable without DNA. The CDR3 sequence is 16 residues long. The germline gives CDR1 MNHNY, CDR2 SVGAGI (reference sequence). Here the CDR3 reads CASSADGSAPLYGYTF.

J is TRBJ2-2 and V is TRBV10-3; TCRdb designates TRBD1, a call that cannot be tested without DNA. The germline V gene encodes CDR1 ENHRY and CDR2 SYGVKD. The CDR3 loop spans 13 amino acids. The CDR3 sequence: CASRTPNTGELFF.

The chain couples TRBV29-1 to TRBJ1-1. The CDR3 contains 12 residues. Germline V gives CDR1 SQVTM, CDR2 ANQGSEA. CDR3 loop: CSVGTETTEAFF. Based on the CDR3 plus reference TRBV29-1 and TRBJ1-1, the full variable domain is SAVISQKPSRDICQRGTSLTIQCQVDSQVTMMFWYRQQPGQSLTLIATANQGSEATYESGFVIDKFPISRPNLTFSTLTVSNMSPEDSSIYLCSVGTETTEAFFGQGTRLTVV.

The chain has TRBV12-3 or TRBV12-4 and TRBJ2-2; TCRdb designates TRBD2, a call that cannot be tested without DNA. CDR3 size: 17 residues. CDR3 in amino acids: CASSFRRLAGAGGELFF.

The chain has TRBV6-4 and TRBJ2-1; TCRdb selects TRBD1, and the lack of DNA leaves this call unchecked. Germline V gene sequence: CDR1 MRHNA, CDR2 SNTAGT. This CDR3 spans 15 amino acids. CDR3 amino acids: CASSDSGGGYNEQFF.

The genes are TRBV5-1 and TRBJ2-7; TCRdb names TRBD2, which stays unverified in the absence of DNA. This CDR3 has 13 amino acids. From germline, CDR1 is SGHRS and CDR2 YFSETQ. The CDR3 protein is CASSLLAADEQYF.

The CDR3: CASSLAQQGAPYNEQFF. V is TRBV5-1 and J is TRBJ2-1. Germline CDR1 SGHRS, CDR2 YFSETQ. The CDR3 sequence is 17 residues long.

The rearrangement links TRBV12-5 to TRBJ2-2; TCRdb picks TRBD1, but there is no DNA to check that call. CDR1 is LGHNT, CDR2 FRNRAP, per germline. This CDR3 region has 15 residues. The CDR3 sequence is CASALGTSNTGELFF. The complete variable domain, with remaining parts taken from reference TRBV12-5 and TRBJ2-2, reads DARVTQTPRHKVTEMGQEVTMRCQPILGHNTVFWYRQTMMQGLELLAYFRNRAPLDDSGMPKDRFSAEMPDATLATLKIQPSEPRDSAVYFCASALGTSNTGELFFGEGSRLTVL.

This chain uses TRBV29-1 with TRBJ2-1. Germline V gene data show CDR1 as SQVTM and CDR2 as ANQGSEA. The CDR3 length is 13 residues. CDR3 sequence: CSDTGRSYNEQFF.

The chain employs TRBV29-1 and TRBJ2-3. Germline V gene lookup returns CDR1 SQVTM and CDR2 ANQGSEA. The CDR3 runs 13 residues. This CDR3 reads CSVNIWGTDTQYF.

The chain joins TRBV7-9 to TRBJ2-1; TCRdb calls TRBD1, which cannot be checked without DNA. The CDR3 covers 11 residues. The germline V gene has CDR1 SEHNR and CDR2 FQNEAQ (reference sequence). The CDR3 is CASSLSGFQFF.

The chain links TRBV28 to TRBJ2-4; TCRdb returns TRBD1, unconfirmable since there is no DNA. This CDR3 contains 14 residues. CDR1 and CDR2 (germline): MDHEN, SYDVKM. CDR3: CASSFPLAKNIQYF. The full variable domain, completed using reference TRBV28 and TRBJ2-4, is DVKVTQSSRYLVKRTGEKVFLECVQDMDHENMFWYRQDPGLGLRLIYFSYDVKMKEKGDIPEGYSVSREKKERFSLILESASTNQTSMYLCASSFPLAKNIQYFGAGTRLSVL.

The genes are TRBV5-1 and TRBJ2-1. The CDR3 is 14 residues long. Per germline, CDR1 SGHRS and CDR2 YFSETQ. CDR3 residues: CASSLGTDYNEQFF.